These T cell receptor beta chains were read from a single sample in a study of Ad26.COV2.S vaccination and SARS-CoV-2 variants. Measured with immunoSEQ multiplex PCR; TCRdb has only the in-frame clones, and not every one. Here the sample spans approximately 300,000 clones, 70% to 90% being singletons. The material was peripheral blood, obtained in a trial of Ad26.COV2.S vaccine versus placebo. Receptors originate from a person between 18 and 59 years old who received the Ad26.COV2.S COVID-19 vaccine or a placebo. Each CDR3 is given with its conserved first and last residue. Each record gives: CDR3 protein, CDR3 DNA, clone size, J gene, V gene, D gene. The D gene is left open where the match is weak. Size tells how often a clone was seen (once, few, many) or the class of an expanded clone, and some rows leave it out.

CDR3: CASSVGSSGIGETQYF
DNA: TGTGCCAGCAGCGTAGGCTCTAGCGGGATAGGAGAGACCCAGTACTTC
size: .
J: TRBJ2-5
V: TRBV9
D: TRBD2

CDR3: CASSTDGANVLTF
DNA: TGCGCCAGCTCGACAGACGGGGCCAACGTCCTGACTTTC
size: .
J: TRBJ2-6
V: TRBV5-1
D: .

CDR3: CASSPGNPGQTQYF
DNA: TGTGCCAGCAGCCCCGGGAACCCCGGACAGACCCAGTACTTC
size: .
J: TRBJ2-5
V: TRBV5-5
D: .

CDR3: CSVLPVWSAGANVLTF
DNA: TGCAGCGTTCTTCCAGTTTGGAGCGCTGGGGCCAACGTCCTGACTTTC
size: .
J: TRBJ2-6
V: TRBV29-1
D: .

CDR3: CASSSSRARGQYF
DNA: TGTGCCAGCAGCAGTTCCAGGGCCCGGGGGCAGTATTTT
size: once
J: TRBJ2-3
V: TRBV7-3
D: .

CDR3: CASRRGEGNQPQHF
DNA: TGCGCCAGCAGGAGGGGAGAGGGCAATCAGCCCCAGCATTTT
size: .
J: TRBJ1-5
V: TRBV10-2
D: .

CDR3: CASSLIPNEKLFF
DNA: TGTGCCAGCAGCTTGATCCCGAATGAAAAACTGTTTTTT
size: .
J: TRBJ1-4
V: TRBV5-4
D: .

CDR3: CAISGLAGIKETQYF
DNA: TGTGCCATCTCGGGACTAGCGGGGATTAAAGAGACCCAGTACTTC
size: .
J: TRBJ2-5
V: TRBV10-3
D: TRBD2

CDR3: CASSEIPLPVGGYEQYF
DNA: TGTGCCAGCAGTGAAATCCCCCTCCCGGTGGGGGGCTACGAGCAGTACTTC
size: .
J: TRBJ2-7
V: TRBV6-1
D: .

CDR3: CASSSDRVGAGQPQHF
DNA: TGTGCCAGCAGCTCCGACAGGGTCGGCGCCGGTCAGCCCCAGCATTTT
size: .
J: TRBJ1-5
V: TRBV7-9
D: TRBD1

CDR3: CASSSGTGGALEQYF
DNA: TGTGCCAGCAGCTCAGGGACAGGGGGGGCCCTCGAGCAGTACTTC
size: once
J: TRBJ2-7
V: TRBV11-2
D: TRBD1